What follows are 29 T cell receptor beta chains derived from one specimen sequenced in a study of T cells after yellow fever vaccination. TCRdb re-called the 5' RACE reads with MiXCR, one entry per CDR3 protein. The sample lists 200,000 or so distinct CDR3 sequences; roughly 6.2% were seen once. Sequences were derived from CD4+ T cells sorted from PBMCs, sampled on the day of the yellow fever booster vaccination. The receptors stem from a man younger than 45 who received the YFV17D yellow fever vaccine.

This clonotype was seen at least ten times. DNA of the CDR3: TGTGCCAGCAGCTTGCACAGGGGGGCCGTTGGGGAGCAGTACTTC. This sequence encodes CASSLHRGAVGEQYF. V and J are TRBV7-2 and TRBJ2-7, with 8 bases lining up with TRBD1. The CDR3 totals 15 residues. V lost 3 bases, J lost 7 bases, and 11 bases stayed unmatched. Germline CDR1 is SGHTA and CDR2 is FQGNSA.

In this sample, this clonotype turned up a few times. This chain links TRBV20-1 with TRBJ2-1; TRBD2 aligns across 9 bases. CDR1 DFQATT and CDR2 SNEGSKA come from the germline V gene (reference sequence). J lost 8 bases, V lost 3 bases, and 5 bases had no gene match. This CDR3 spans 13 amino acids. The CDR3 region is CSASGGRGDEQFF. The CDR3 DNA is TGCAGTGCTAGTGGCGGGAGGGGGGATGAGCAGTTCTTC.

This clonotype was seen more than once but under ten times. The rearrangement uses TRBV24-1 and TRBJ2-7, with TRBD1 identical over 11 bases. The V and J ends lost 7 bases and 3 bases, in that order; junction bases with no gene match: 7. The germline V gene encodes CDR1 KGHDR and CDR2 SFDVKD. The CDR3 is 15 amino acids. CDR3 sequence (DNA): TGTGCCACCAGCGACTCCGGGACAGGGGGCTACGAGCAGTACTTC. The encoded protein is CATSDSGTGGYEQYF.

This clonotype has just a few counts. V usage is TRBV20-1 and J usage is TRBJ2-3, with 8 positions matching TRBD1. Germline CDR1 is DFQATT and CDR2 is SNEGSKA (reference sequence). The V segment lost 5 bases and the J segment 4 bases; nucleotides outside the gene matches: 2. The CDR3 covers 12 residues. The CDR3 nucleotides are TGCAGTGCTTGGGGACAGGCAGATACGCAGTATTTT. As protein: CSAWGQADTQYF.

The chain recombines TRBV12-3 or TRBV12-4 with TRBJ1-3, with TRBD1 matching 7 bases. After removal of 5 bases from V and 4 bases from J, the junction contained 5 bases not matched to a gene. This CDR3 contains 14 residues. CDR3 bases: TGTGCCAGCAGTGACACAGGGGCCGGAAACACCATATATTTT. As protein: CASSDTGAGNTIYF.

V is TRBV7-9 and J is TRBJ2-1, with TRBD2 matching 9 bases. This CDR3 region has 15 residues. J gave up 5 bases and V 7 bases, and 9 bases lay outside the gene matches. CDR1 and CDR2 (germline): SEHNR, FQNEAQ (reference sequence). CDR3 DNA sequence: TGTGCCAGCACCCTATCTGTAGCGGGAGACAATGAGCAGTTCTTC. This codes for CASTLSVAGDNEQFF.

There are a few counts of this clonotype. This chain connects TRBV18 to TRBJ2-1; 10 positions agree with TRBD2. CDR1 is KGHSH and CDR2 is LQKENI in the germline V gene. After removal of 3 bases from V and 7 bases from J, the junction contained 6 bases not matched to a gene. This CDR3 comprises 15 residues. CDR3 sequence reads: CASSPLAGEGNEQFF. In nucleotides, the CDR3 is TGTGCCAGCTCACCTCTAGCGGGAGAAGGGAATGAGCAGTTCTTC. The whole variable domain, remainder taken from reference TRBV18 and TRBJ2-1, is NAGVMQNPRHLVRRRGQEARLRCSPMKGHSHVYWYRQLPEEGLKFMVYLQKENIIDESGMPKERFSAEFPKEGPSILRIQQVVRGDSAAYFCASSPLAGEGNEQFFGPGTRLTVL.

The rearrangement uses TRBV28 and TRBJ2-7; D gene uncertain. From germline, CDR1 is MDHEN and CDR2 SYDVKM. The CDR3 extends over 13 amino acids. The V end was cut by 6 bases, the J end by 2 bases, with 11 bases between. CDR3 sequence: CASSPPEPYEQYF. In nucleotides, the CDR3 is TGTGCCAGCAGCCCCCCAGAGCCCTACGAGCAGTACTTC.

This clonotype was counted at least ten times. The V call is TRBV18, the J call TRBJ1-1, with D perhaps matching TRBD1 (6 bases). The germline V gene encodes CDR1 KGHSH and CDR2 LQKENI. Trimming took off 6 bases at V and 1 base at J, with 12 bases between the two ends. This CDR3 is 14 amino acids long. The CDR3 loop is CASSQQGGNTEAFF. The CDR3 DNA follows: TGTGCCAGCTCTCAACAGGGAGGGAACACTGAAGCTTTCTTT.

This chain connects TRBV4-3 to TRBJ1-2; possible D gene TRBD1, 5 bases. This CDR3 is built from 16 residues. V was clipped by 0 bases and J by 4 bases, with 15 bases between them. Per germline, CDR1 LGHNA and CDR2 YSLEER. The CDR3 here is CASSQEFGRQGYGYTF. The CDR3 DNA is TGCGCCAGCAGCCAAGAATTCGGGCGGCAGGGCTATGGCTACACCTTC.

This clonotype was detected ten times or more. The chain couples TRBV20-1 to TRBJ2-1; maybe TRBD1 (6 bases). This CDR3 region has 14 residues. V gave up 1 base and J gave up 8 bases, with 15 bases separating them. Germline values: CDR1 DFQATT, CDR2 SNEGSKA (reference sequence). The CDR3 DNA reads TGCAGTGCTAGAGGGGCACAGGGAAACTATGAGCAGTTCTTC. This codes for CSARGAQGNYEQFF.

This clonotype was detected ten times or more. The V call is TRBV12-3 or TRBV12-4, the J call TRBJ2-7; D is possibly TRBD2 (5 bases). V lost 1 base and J 5 bases, leaving 9 bases between the germline ends. The CDR3 runs 13 residues. The CDR3 protein is CASSLVRGNEQYF. The CDR3 DNA reads as TGTGCCAGCAGTTTAGTTCGGGGAAACGAGCAGTACTTC.

The rearrangement links TRBV14 to TRBJ1-6; the D gene is possibly TRBD1 (5 bases). Looked up from germline, CDR1 is SGHDN and CDR2 is FVKESK. CDR3 size: 14 residues. V lost 1 base and J lost 9, with 10 bases in between. CDR3 residues: CASSQVPGTSPLHF. CDR3 DNA: TGTGCCAGCAGCCAAGTTCCGGGGACTTCACCCCTCCACTTT.

This clonotype was seen at least ten times. The chain recombines TRBV10-2 with TRBJ2-7; TRBD1 agrees at 8 bases. Unmatched junction bases numbered 8, after V lost 2 bases and J lost 2 bases. Germline V lookup: CDR1 WSHSY, CDR2 SAAADI. CDR3 length: 16 amino acids. CDR3 sequence reads: CASSEGQGADPYEQYF. The DNA for the CDR3 is TGCGCCAGCAGTGAGGGTCAGGGGGCTGACCCCTACGAGCAGTACTTC.

This clonotype occurred a few times. The chain uses TRBV5-1 and TRBJ1-1; D perhaps matches TRBD1 (6 bases). This CDR3 contains 16 residues. Trimming left V 8 bases short and J 1 base short, with 21 bases between. The V gene's germline CDR1 is SGHRS and CDR2 YFSETQ. CDR3 DNA sequence: TGCGCCAGTTCTACGGGACACAAAAAGTCGAACACTGAAGCTTTCTTT. Translation: CASSTGHKKSNTEAFF.

The chain is built from TRBV5-1 and TRBJ2-1, with TRBD2 matching over 13 bases. CDR1 is SGHRS, CDR2 YFSETQ, per germline. After removal of 4 bases from V and 4 bases from J, the junction contained 5 bases not matched to a gene. The CDR3 sequence is 16 residues long. In nucleotides, the CDR3 is TGCGCCAGCAGCATGACTAGCGGGAGGTGGTACAATGAGCAGTTCTTC. Its translation is CASSMTSGRWYNEQFF.

The genes are TRBV20-1 and TRBJ2-1; D perhaps matches TRBD1 (7 bases). This CDR3 comprises 16 residues. The ends were cut back, 0 bases at V and 4 bases at J, with 16 bases in the middle. Germline CDR1 is DFQATT and CDR2 is SNEGSKA (reference sequence). CDR3 residues: CSARDARQGGYNEQFF. CDR3 sequence (DNA): TGCAGTGCTAGAGATGCCCGTCAGGGGGGTTACAATGAGCAGTTCTTC.

The sample holds many counts of this clonotype. The chain employs TRBV5-1 and TRBJ2-1; 8 nucleotides agree with TRBD2. This CDR3 contains 17 residues. The germline V gene has CDR1 SGHRS and CDR2 YFSETQ. The V segment lost 0 bases and the J segment 4 bases; nucleotides outside the gene matches: 9. The CDR3 nucleotides are TGCGCCAGCAGCTTGGTCGGCGGGAGGTCCGTTTACAATGAGCAGTTCTTC. It encodes CASSLVGGRSVYNEQFF. Together with reference TRBV5-1 and TRBJ2-1, the CDR3 gives the full variable domain: KAGVTQTPRYLIKTRGQQVTLSCSPISGHRSVSWYQQTPGQGLQFLFEYFSETQRNKGNFPGRFSGRQFSNSRSEMNVSTLELGDSALYLCASSLVGGRSVYNEQFFGPGTRLTVL.

As DNA, the CDR3 is TGTGCCAGCAGGGGCCCACTAGCGGGAAGATACAATGAGCAGTTCTTC. Translating it yields CASRGPLAGRYNEQFF. This sequence joins TRBV25-1 and TRBJ2-1; 10 bases fit TRBD2. V was clipped by 6 bases and J by 4 bases; unmatched bases: 9. The germline gives CDR1 MGHDK, CDR2 SYGVNS. CDR3 length equals 16 residues.

This clonotype has ten or more counts. The chain recombines TRBV5-1 with TRBJ2-2, with 7 bases aligning to TRBD1. Germline V gene sequence: CDR1 SGHRS, CDR2 YFSETQ. This CDR3 has 18 amino acids. V trimming: 6 bases; J trimming: 1 base; junction bases outside the gene matches: 15. The CDR3 DNA is TGCGCCAGCACCTCATCCATAACAGGGGAACGGAACACCGGGGAGCTGTTTTTT. This translates into CASTSSITGERNTGELFF.

This clonotype was recorded a few times. This chain uses TRBV6-5 with TRBJ1-1; 10 bases are a match to TRBD1. CDR1 and CDR2 (germline): MNHEY, SVGAGI. The CDR3 has 16 amino acids. V lost 3 bases to trimming and J lost 4 bases; unmatched junction nucleotides: 8. CDR3 protein: CASSYLETGGLTEAFF. As DNA, the CDR3 is TGTGCCAGCAGTTATCTGGAGACAGGGGGCCTCACTGAAGCTTTCTTT.

This clonotype was recorded at least ten times. The chain is built from TRBV29-1 and TRBJ2-7; TRBD2 matches at 7 bases. Trimming removed 4 bases from V and 5 bases from J; junction bases left unmatched: 8. Germline CDR1 SQVTM, CDR2 ANQGSEA. The CDR3 covers 13 residues. The CDR3, as DNA: TGCAGCGTTGGGCCGAGGGAGGGGAACGAGCAGTACTTC. Its protein is CSVGPREGNEQYF.

This clonotype was observed at least ten times. The rearrangement uses TRBV11-2 and TRBJ2-1, with a tentative D call TRBD2 (7 bases). Per germline, CDR1 SGHAT and CDR2 FQNNGV. The V gene lost 5 bases and the J gene lost 9 bases, with 14 bases spanning the gap. The CDR3 has 13 residues. CDR3 amino acids: CASSRTRGSEQFF. CDR3 nucleotide sequence: TGTGCCAGCAGCCGGACTAGGGGGAGTGAGCAGTTCTTC.

The table lists this clonotype with many counts. This chain uses TRBV18 with TRBJ1-1; 7 bases line up with TRBD1. Losses at the gene ends were 2 bases for V and 7 bases for J; bases not matched to a gene: 7. This CDR3 is 14 amino acids long. Germline CDR1 reads KGHSH; CDR2 reads LQKENI. CDR3 residues: CASSPSQGTGEAFF. As DNA, the CDR3 is TGTGCCAGCTCACCATCACAGGGGACCGGTGAAGCTTTCTTT.

This clonotype has only a few counts. The genes are TRBV20-1 and TRBJ2-7; 7 bases match TRBD2. Germline CDR1 and CDR2: DFQATT and SNEGSKA (reference sequence). Unmatched junction bases numbered 11, after V lost 3 bases and J lost 0 bases. This CDR3 comprises 16 residues. As DNA, the CDR3 is TGCAGTGCTAGTAGGGCGGGGGTCGGGAGCTCCTACGAGCAGTACTTC. It codes for CSASRAGVGSSYEQYF.

The DNA of the CDR3 is TGCAGTGCAATGACAGGGGTTGCCAAAAACATTCAGTACTTC. Translated, it gives CSAMTGVAKNIQYF. The chain uses TRBV20-1 and TRBJ2-4; 8 bases line up with TRBD1. V shed 6 bases and J 1 base; nucleotides not matched to a gene: 5. CDR1 is DFQATT, CDR2 SNEGSKA, per germline (reference sequence). The CDR3 extends over 14 amino acids.

Concerning this clonotype: The junction departs from germline at one end; a sequencing error may be responsible. The chain recombines TRBV7-6 with TRBJ2-7; unclear D gene. This CDR3 contains 15 residues. Germline V lookup: CDR1 SGHVS, CDR2 FNYEAQ. CDR3 coding DNA: TGTGCCAGCAGCGAGGTAGCCACTTACTCCTACAAGCAGTACTTC. Translating it yields CASSEVATYSYKQYF.

This clonotype was counted between two and nine times. This chain joins TRBV15 and TRBJ2-2, with D maybe TRBD1 (6 bases). The CDR3 contains 15 residues. Germline CDR1 is LNHNV and CDR2 is YYDKDF (reference sequence). V shed 9 bases and J shed 4 bases, with 18 bases lying between them. CDR3 nucleotides: TGTGCCACGACCCGGACAGCTGAACTCACCGGGGAGCTGTTTTTT. Amino acids: CATTRTAELTGELFF. The variable domain in full, completed from reference TRBV15 and TRBJ2-2, reads DAMVIQNPRYQVTQFGKPVTLSCSQTLNHNVMYWYQQKSSQAPKLLFHYYDKDFNNEADTPDNFQSRRPNTSFCFLDIRSPGLGDTAMYLCATTRTAELTGELFFGEGSRLTVL.

The V and J genes are TRBV5-1 and TRBJ2-7; a possible D gene is TRBD2 (5 bases). Germline V lookup: CDR1 SGHRS, CDR2 YFSETQ. The CDR3 has 14 amino acids. V lost 0 bases and J lost 0, with 7 bases in between. The CDR3: CASSLERTSYEQYF. The CDR3 DNA is TGCGCCAGCAGCTTGGAGCGGACCTCCTACGAGCAGTACTTC. Supplemented by reference TRBV5-1 and TRBJ2-7, the full variable domain reads KAGVTQTPRYLIKTRGQQVTLSCSPISGHRSVSWYQQTPGQGLQFLFEYFSETQRNKGNFPGRFSGRQFSNSRSEMNVSTLELGDSALYLCASSLERTSYEQYFGPGTRLTVT.